These 32 T cell receptor beta chains came from one sample sequenced in a study of T cells in Graves' hyperthyroidism and ophthalmopathy. Amplification of TCR beta CDR3 regions used RNA as the template. HTBI primers were used for first-round RT-PCR of the TCR CDR3. TCRdb analysed the multiplex PCR reads with MiXCR anew, one entry per CDR3 protein. The table lists roughly 420,000 distinct CDR3 sequences, 15% to 19% of them singletons, with roughly an eighth in the top ten. Sequenced material: blood. The receptors derive from a woman younger than 30 with Graves' hyperthyroidism.

The genes are TRBV7-9 and TRBJ1-1; TRBD1 matches at 8 bases. With V trimmed by 8 bases and J by 2 bases, 7 bases remained unmatched. CDR3 length: 14 residues. Germline V gene lookup returns CDR1 SEHNR and CDR2 FQNEAQ (reference sequence). Here the CDR3 reads CASGRTGYNTEAFF. For the CDR3, the DNA is TGTGCCAGCGGGAGGACAGGGTATAACACTGAAGCTTTCTTT.

This clonotype came up many times. The chain has TRBV5-1 and TRBJ2-1, with D possibly being TRBD2 (5 bases). The CDR3 extends over 14 amino acids. Trimming pared 4 bases from V and 3 bases from J, leaving 11 bases between. CDR1 and CDR2 (germline): SGHRS, YFSETQ. As DNA, the CDR3 is TGCGCCAGCAGCCCGTCGAGGGTCTACAATGAGCAGTTCTTC. Translated: CASSPSRVYNEQFF.

This clonotype showed up many times. The gene calls are TRBV20-1 and TRBJ1-5; D call uncertain. This CDR3 region has 14 residues. CDR1 is DFQATT, CDR2 SNEGSKA, per germline (reference sequence). V dropped 1 base and J dropped 2 bases, with 9 bases sitting between them. The CDR3 here is CSARVGFGNQPQHF. For the CDR3, the DNA is TGCAGTGCTAGAGTGGGGTTTGGCAATCAGCCCCAGCATTTT.

This clonotype occurred many times. The chain is built from TRBV10-3 and TRBJ1-1; no clear D. This CDR3 has 15 amino acids. Germline CDR1 reads ENHRY; CDR2 reads SYGVKD. The V end was cut by 7 bases, the J end by 0 bases, with 15 bases between. The DNA for the CDR3 is TGTGCCATCAATCCGGGAAGCCGGATGAACACTGAAGCTTTCTTT. It translates to CAINPGSRMNTEAFF.

This clonotype was seen ten or more times. The chain carries TRBV11-2 and TRBJ1-1; D uncertain. Germline V gene lookup returns CDR1 SGHAT and CDR2 FQNNGV. The CDR3 spans 16 residues. Trimming shortened V by 4 bases and J by 0 bases, and 15 bases separated the two germline ends. Here the CDR3 DNA reads TGTGCCAGCAGCTCCCCCCCCGCGATGCTGAACACTGAAGCTTTCTTT. Protein: CASSSPPAMLNTEAFF.

V is TRBV3-1 and J is TRBJ2-1, with unresolved D. Germline values: CDR1 LGHDT, CDR2 YNNKEL (reference sequence). Trimming cost V 1 base and J 0 bases, with 13 bases left between them. The CDR3 is 17 amino acids. The CDR3 DNA is TGTGCCAGCAGCCAAGTAAAGCTGCTGAGCTCCTACAATGAGCAGTTCTTC. Its protein is CASSQVKLLSSYNEQFF.

The chain joins TRBV7-2 to TRBJ2-1; 8 bases are shared with TRBD2. V trimming: 4 bases; J trimming: 7 bases; junction bases outside the gene matches: 6. The CDR3 is made up of 14 amino acids. Looked up from germline, CDR1 is SGHTA and CDR2 is FQGNSA. CDR3 loop: CASSSRVAGNEQFF. The CDR3 DNA reads TGTGCCAGCAGCTCCCGAGTAGCGGGAAATGAGCAGTTCTTC.

This clonotype was seen a few times. This chain uses TRBV29-1 with TRBJ2-5; a weak D match, TRBD2 (5 bases). The germline V gene has CDR1 SQVTM and CDR2 ANQGSEA. Trimming removed 1 base at V and 4 bases at J, with 16 bases between. The CDR3 consists of 15 residues. This CDR3 is CSVEGRAPSGETQYF. Here the CDR3 DNA reads TGCAGCGTTGAAGGCCGGGCCCCAAGCGGAGAGACCCAGTACTTC.

This clonotype was seen many times. This chain uses TRBV2 with TRBJ2-7, with D possibly being TRBD2 (7 bases). With 8 bases removed from V and 1 base from J, the gap between germline ends came to 15 bases. Germline loops: CDR1 SNHLY, CDR2 FYNNEI. The length of the CDR3 is 14 residues. The DNA of the CDR3 is TGTGCCAGCCATCTAGGGGGGGCTTCCTACGAGCAGTACTTC. Its protein product is CASHLGGASYEQYF.

The chain uses TRBV20-1 and TRBJ2-5, with D perhaps given as TRBD1 or TRBD2 (5 bases each). Per germline, CDR1 DFQATT and CDR2 SNEGSKA (reference sequence). V was clipped by 6 bases and J by 5 bases, with 22 bases between them. The CDR3 has 15 amino acids. CDR3 region: CSAGDRTRAWETQYF. For the CDR3, the DNA is TGCAGTGCGGGGGATAGGACCCGGGCGTGGGAGACCCAGTACTTC.

Many counts were recorded for this clonotype. The J gene is TRBJ1-5, the V gene TRBV18; D is ambiguous. The CDR3 has 16 amino acids. V was cut by 6 bases and J by 3 bases, with 18 bases left in between. Per germline, CDR1 KGHSH and CDR2 LQKENI. In nucleotides, the CDR3 is TGTGCCAGCTCCCCTTCGGGCAAATCTAACAATCAGCCCCAGCATTTT. It yields the protein CASSPSGKSNNQPQHF.

In its sample, this clonotype was seen many times. V and J are TRBV7-2 and TRBJ2-1; D unclear. Germline V gene data show CDR1 as SGHTA and CDR2 as FQGNSA. Trimming took 5 bases from V and 4 from J, leaving 12 bases between them. The length of the CDR3 is 14 residues. The DNA for the CDR3 is TGTGCCAGCAGCCCAGTCACAGCTTACAATGAGCAGTTCTTC. Its translation: CASSPVTAYNEQFF.

This chain uses TRBV6-1 with TRBJ2-2; tentatively, D is TRBD2 (6 bases). Germline V CDR1 and CDR2: MNHNS, SASEGT. This CDR3 contains 14 residues. Trimming removed 2 bases at V and 4 bases at J, with 8 bases between. DNA for the CDR3: TGTGCCAGCAGTGAACGGAGGGGCACCGGGGAGCTGTTTTTT. It translates to CASSERRGTGELFF.

The sample holds many counts of this clonotype. This sequence joins TRBV28 and TRBJ2-1; TRBD2 aligns across 11 bases. The V segment lost 1 base and the J segment 6 bases; nucleotides outside the gene matches: 2. The germline V gene encodes CDR1 MDHEN and CDR2 SYDVKM. This CDR3 has 15 residues. CDR3 nucleotides: TGTGCCAGCAGTTTATTTAGCGGGAGGGGCAATGAGCAGTTCTTC. Protein sequence: CASSLFSGRGNEQFF.

This clonotype was seen more than once but under ten times. This chain joins TRBV5-1 and TRBJ2-7; a weak D match, TRBD1 (6 bases). CDR1 and CDR2 (germline): SGHRS, YFSETQ. The CDR3 length is 15 residues. Trimming stripped 5 bases from V and 2 bases from J, with 17 bases between. CDR3 protein: CASRRSLQGTYEQYF. The CDR3 region has the DNA TGCGCCAGCAGGAGGAGCCTACAGGGAACCTACGAGCAGTACTTC.

This clonotype was recorded many times. The CDR3 loop is CASSLPRDRANEQFF. CDR3 DNA sequence: TGTGCCAGCAGCTTACCCCGGGACAGGGCGAATGAGCAGTTCTTC. V and J are TRBV7-8 and TRBJ2-1; 9 bases are shared with TRBD1. V shed 2 bases, J shed 7 bases, and the junction held 6 bases outside the gene matches. Germline V gives CDR1 SGHVS, CDR2 FQNEAQ. The CDR3 is 15 amino acids. Supplemented by reference TRBV7-8 and TRBJ2-1, the full variable domain reads GAGVSQSPRYKVAKRGQDVALRCDPISGHVSLFWYQQALGQGPEFLTYFQNEAQLDKSGLPSDRFFAERPEGSVSTLKIQRTQQEDSAVYLCASSLPRDRANEQFFGPGTRLTVL.

Concerning this clonotype itself: An end of the junction does not agree with germline; a read error may underlie this. The chain carries TRBV28 and TRBJ2-2; TRBD2 matches 8 bases. This CDR3 has 16 residues. Germline V gene data show CDR1 as MDHEN and CDR2 as SYDVKM. As DNA, the CDR3 is TGTGCCAGCACCCCGACTAGCGCAAGTGACACCGGGGAGCTGTTCTTT. Amino acid sequence: CASTPTSASDTGELFF.

In this sample, this clonotype turned up a few times. The CDR3 reads CASSFPGWAYEQYF. The CDR3 DNA reads TGTGCCAGCAGCTTCCCAGGTTGGGCCTACGAGCAGTACTTC. The chain combines TRBV7-2 with TRBJ2-7; D uncertain. CDR1 SGHTA and CDR2 FQGNSA come from the germline V gene. V was clipped by 3 bases and J by 2 bases, with 11 bases between them. The CDR3 has 14 amino acids. The full variable domain, its missing parts supplied by reference TRBV7-2 and TRBJ2-7, is GAGVSQSPSNKVTEKGKDVELRCDPISGHTALYWYRQSLGQGLEFLIYFQGNSAPDKSGLPSDRFSAERTGGSVSTLTIQRTQQEDSAVYLCASSFPGWAYEQYFGPGTRLTVT.

The rearrangement links TRBV27 to TRBJ2-4, with D perhaps TRBD1 (8 bases). The V end lost 5 bases, the J end lost 0 bases, and 29 bases lay between the germline ends. Germline V gene lookup returns CDR1 MNHEY and CDR2 SMNVEV (reference sequence). The CDR3 runs 21 residues. The CDR3 reads CASSPLYRGGLVIIAKNIQYF. Here the CDR3 DNA reads TGTGCCAGCAGTCCCTTGTACAGGGGGGGTCTCGTTATTATAGCCAAAAACATTCAGTACTTC.

V gene TRBV6-1 combines with J gene TRBJ1-2; D not resolved. Germline assignment: CDR1 MNHNS and CDR2 SASEGT. V was shortened by 9 bases and J by 2 bases, with 13 bases between the two germline ends. The CDR3 has 13 amino acids. CDR3 in DNA: TGTGCCAGTCGTCGGCCAGAGAACTATGGCTACACCTTC. This translates into CASRRPENYGYTF.

In this sample, this clonotype turned up many times. The chain recombines TRBV28 with TRBJ2-7, with unresolved D. Germline CDR1 MDHEN, CDR2 SYDVKM. The CDR3 extends over 14 amino acids. Deletions cut 2 bases from V and 2 bases from J, with 10 bases between. The DNA for the CDR3 is TGTGCCAGCAGTTTAGCGGAACCACCCTACGAGCAGTACTTC. Translated, it gives CASSLAEPPYEQYF.

The rearrangement uses TRBV10-3 and TRBJ2-1; D might be TRBD1 (6 bases). V lost 4 bases and J lost 6, with 13 bases in between. The CDR3 spans 14 residues. CDR1 is ENHRY, CDR2 SYGVKD, per germline. In nucleotides, the CDR3 is TGTGCCATCAGTGGTGGGGGACACCTCAATGAGCAGTTCTTC. The encoded protein is CAISGGGHLNEQFF.

This chain connects TRBV6-1 to TRBJ1-5, with 7 positions matching TRBD1. Germline-derived CDR1 and CDR2 are MNHNS and SASEGT. V shed 1 base and J 0 bases; nucleotides not matched to a gene: 6. The CDR3 contains 17 residues. CDR3 sequence reads: CASSEVGGQYSNQPQHF. In nucleotides, the CDR3 is TGTGCCAGCAGTGAAGTCGGGGGACAGTATAGCAATCAGCCCCAGCATTTT.

This rearrangement joins TRBV14 to TRBJ1-2; D remains unclear. CDR1 SGHDN and CDR2 FVKESK come from the germline V gene. Trimming removed 3 bases at V and 9 bases at J, with 20 bases between. The CDR3 spans 15 residues. This CDR3 reads CASSQTDGPALRYTF. CDR3 sequence (DNA): TGTGCCAGCAGCCAGACCGACGGGCCGGCTCTTCGCTACACCTTC.

This clonotype was found many times. The V and J genes are TRBV20-1 and TRBJ2-1, with 7 positions matching TRBD2. The CDR3 has 14 residues. V shed 5 bases, J shed 1 base, and the junction held 5 bases outside the gene matches. CDR1 and CDR2 from the germline V gene are DFQATT and SNEGSKA (reference sequence). CDR3 protein: CSASRLASYNEQFF. The DNA of the CDR3 is TGCAGTGCTTCTAGACTAGCTTCCTACAATGAGCAGTTCTTC.

This clonotype was found once. This chain connects TRBV7-9 to TRBJ2-1; D remains ambiguous. The CDR3 runs 18 residues. V was pared by 3 bases and J by 0 bases, with 18 bases between. Germline V CDR1 and CDR2: SEHNR, FQNEAQ (reference sequence). In DNA, the CDR3 is TGTGCCAGCAGCTTCCCAGAGAGGCAGTCGAGCTCCTACAATGAGCAGTTCTTC. This codes for CASSFPERQSSSYNEQFF.

The V call is TRBV6-6, the J call TRBJ2-7; TRBD1 matches at 7 bases. This CDR3 contains 17 residues. With 0 bases clipped from V and 4 bases from J, the junction kept 12 bases outside the gene matches. CDR1 and CDR2 from the germline V gene are MNHNY and SVGAGI (reference sequence). This chain's CDR3 is CASSYSGRRRGSYEQYF. CDR3 bases: TGTGCCAGCAGTTACTCGGGCCGACGCAGGGGGTCGTACGAGCAGTACTTC.

The chain is built from TRBV6-1 and TRBJ2-5; D not resolved. The CDR3 consists of 15 residues. Germline lookup yields CDR1 MNHNS and CDR2 SASEGT. V gave up 5 bases and J gave up 0 bases, with 13 bases separating them. The chain's CDR3 is CASSSDVPDQETQYF. CDR3 nucleotide sequence: TGTGCCAGCAGTTCCGATGTGCCAGACCAAGAGACCCAGTACTTC.

This clonotype was seen a few times. This CDR3 is missing its conserved last phenylalanine or tryptophan, likely due to a read error. The V and J genes are TRBV20-1 and TRBJ1-1; TRBD1 might be the D (6 bases). Germline V CDR1 and CDR2: DFQATT, SNEGSKA (reference sequence). Between the trimmed V and J ends, which lost 6 bases and 4 bases, there was a span of 18 bases. CDR3 length: 14 residues. CDR3 coding DNA: TGCAGTGCGAGTCGGGGGGCTGGAGGCACTGAAGCTTTCCTT. Translating it yields CSASRGAGGTEAFL.

This clonotype has more than one count but fewer than ten. This sequence joins TRBV5-1 and TRBJ2-5; TRBD2 agrees at 16 bases. The V segment lost 5 bases and the J segment 1 base; nucleotides outside the gene matches: 11. Germline-derived CDR1 and CDR2 are SGHRS and YFSETQ. The CDR3 contains 19 residues. Written as DNA, the CDR3 is TGCGCCAGCAGAGATGGGACTAGCGGGAGGGCCGTTCCCCAAGAGACCCAGTACTTC. Protein product: CASRDGTSGRAVPQETQYF. The full variable domain, its missing parts supplied by reference TRBV5-1 and TRBJ2-5, is KAGVTQTPRYLIKTRGQQVTLSCSPISGHRSVSWYQQTPGQGLQFLFEYFSETQRNKGNFPGRFSGRQFSNSRSEMNVSTLELGDSALYLCASRDGTSGRAVPQETQYFGPGTRLLVL.

The rearrangement links TRBV12-3 or TRBV12-4 to TRBJ2-3, with D unclear. V was cut by 6 bases and J by 3 bases, with 13 bases left in between. The CDR3 is 14 amino acids. DNA of the CDR3: TGTGCCAGCAGGTTGATGATGGGGACAGATACGCAGTATTTT. It codes for CASRLMMGTDTQYF.

V gene TRBV12-3 or TRBV12-4 combines with J gene TRBJ1-1, with 9 nucleotides matching TRBD1. V was pared by 5 bases and J by 6 bases, with 10 bases of the junction left unmatched. The CDR3 consists of 15 residues. CDR3 in amino acids: CASSPLARQGAEAFF. The DNA for the CDR3 is TGTGCCAGCAGTCCCCTCGCGAGACAGGGGGCTGAAGCTTTCTTT.